The T cell receptor beta chain under discussion was sequenced for a study of human T cells and chemical hapten exposure. Time point denoted: patch test 1, 2 weeks after DPC sensitization. Treatment specified: therapeutic diphenylcyclopropenone sensitization with weekly scalp DPC. RNA extraction used unfractionated whole blood as the source of total RNA. TCRdb passed the RACE reads through MiXCR, listing each CDR3 protein once. The table includes fewer than 200,000 distinct CDR3 sequences, 20% to 25% detected once. This clonotype occurred a few times. Germline V gene lookup returns CDR1 SGHRS and CDR2 YFSETQ. This CDR3 region has 14 residues. V shed 4 bases and J 3 bases; nucleotides not matched to a gene: 5.

The chain carries TRBV5-1 and TRBJ1-1; TRBD1 matches at 8 bases. The source is a woman aged 50 to 60 with alopecia areata. Some clones in this sample may be carry-over from other donors' samples. This material consisted of whole blood, taken in connection with sensitization to the hapten diphenylcyclopropenone (DPC). The CDR3 DNA reads TGCGCCAGCAGCGCGCTGACAGGGGACACTGAAGCTTTCTTT. Amino acid sequence: CASSALTGDTEAFF.